The 10 T cell receptor beta chains presented below share a single source sample, sequenced in a study of cytomegalovirus exposure and HLA in healthy donors. The study ran its PCR with 60 Vbeta and 13 Jbeta primers. TCRdb keeps only in-frame clones here, not all; method: immunoSEQ multiplex PCR. The sample includes more than 100,000 clones, more than 70% of them seen just once. What was sequenced was PBMCs. These receptors originate from a man aged 45-65 years in good health and CMV-seropositive.

The V and J genes are TRBV28 and TRBJ1-5; a weak D match, TRBD1 (5 bases). This CDR3 has 12 residues. V was trimmed by 3 bases and J by 16 bases, leaving 16 bases between them. Germline CDR1 reads MDHEN; CDR2 reads SYDVKM. The CDR3 coding sequence is TGTGCCAGCAGTTTCCCTATGTCTAGGGGACATTTT. Its translation: CASSFPMSRGHF.

A few counts support this clone. The chain uses TRBV6-5 and TRBJ1-6; D may be TRBD1 (5 bases). The V gene lost 0 bases and the J gene lost 8 bases, with 14 bases spanning the gap. Germline V gene data show CDR1 as MNHEY and CDR2 as SVGAGI. The CDR3 spans 16 residues. CDR3 in amino acids: CASSYSGVGAYSPLHF. The CDR3 DNA is TGTGCCAGCAGTTACTCTGGGGTTGGGGCTTATTCACCCCTCCACTTT.

The J gene is TRBJ2-2, the V gene TRBV11-2; no clear D gene. In germline, CDR1 is SGHAT, CDR2 FQNNGV. Trimming took 0 bases from V and 6 from J, leaving 17 bases between them. There are 17 residues in the CDR3. The chain's CDR3 is CASSLDRKFTSAGELFF. CDR3 DNA sequence: TGTGCCAGCAGCTTAGATCGGAAGTTTACAAGCGCCGGGGAGCTGTTTTTT.

This chain connects TRBV5-5 to TRBJ2-5; the match to TRBD2 covers 7 bases. Judging by the DNA end, TRBJ2-7 fits better; the J call may be wrong. The CDR3 loop spans 14 amino acids. Germline-derived CDR1 and CDR2 are SGHKS and YYEKEE (reference sequence). CDR3 in amino acids: CASSWGGNSYEQYF. The CDR3 DNA reads TGTGCCAGCAGCTGGGGGGGGAATTCCTACGAGCAGTACTTC.

This chain connects TRBV6-1 to TRBJ1-5; D unclear. V was cut by 2 bases and J by 6 bases, with 11 bases left in between. The CDR3 runs 14 residues. The germline V gene has CDR1 MNHNS and CDR2 SASEGT. CDR3 in amino acids: CASSERGNSQPQHF. Here the CDR3 DNA reads TGTGCCAGCAGTGAACGAGGGAACTCTCAGCCCCAGCATTTT.

The chain couples TRBV7-6 to TRBJ2-3, with 7 bases identical to TRBD2. Germline V gives CDR1 SGHVS, CDR2 FNYEAQ. This CDR3 has 16 amino acids. With V trimmed by 2 bases and J by 4 bases, 9 bases remained unmatched. CDR3 DNA: TGTGCCAGCAGCTTAACGGAGGGAGGGCCTGCAGATACGCAGTATTTT. Protein product: CASSLTEGGPADTQYF.

This chain connects TRBV6-1 to TRBJ1-3; 8 positions agree with TRBD1. The CDR3 runs to 18 residues. Germline assignment: CDR1 MNHNS and CDR2 SASEGT. J gave up 5 bases and V 3 bases, and 15 bases lay outside the gene matches. The CDR3 DNA reads as TGTGCCAGCAGTGAGGCAGGGGGCGCGAGAGGTGGTAGAAACACCATATATTTT. It codes for CASSEAGGARGGRNTIYF.

The chain carries TRBV7-2 and TRBJ2-1; D is perhaps TRBD2 (6 bases). This CDR3 spans 14 amino acids. V was cut by 1 base and J by 5 bases, with 9 bases left in between. CDR1 is SGHTA and CDR2 is FQGNSA in the germline V gene. In DNA form, the CDR3 reads TGTGCCAGCAGCTTAGTGGGGGGAGACAATGAGCAGTTCTTC. Its translation: CASSLVGGDNEQFF.

This clone was found once. J is TRBJ2-2 and V is TRBV7-2, with 8 nucleotides matching TRBD2. Germline CDR1 and CDR2: SGHTA and FQGNSA. This CDR3 contains 15 residues. Germline trimming cut 1 base from V and 7 bases from J; bases unmatched to any gene: 5. As DNA, the CDR3 is TGTGCCAGCAGCTTAGTTTCGGGGGGGCTCGGGGAGCTGTTTTTT. Translation gives CASSLVSGGLGELFF. Filled out from reference TRBV7-2 and TRBJ2-2, the complete variable domain reads GAGVSQSPSNKVTEKGKDVELRCDPISGHTALYWYRQSLGQGLEFLIYFQGNSAPDKSGLPSDRFSAERTGGSVSTLTIQRTQQEDSAVYLCASSLVSGGLGELFFGEGSRLTVL.

The chain couples TRBV9 to TRBJ1-3; D might be TRBD1 (6 bases). Trimming took off 3 bases at V and 0 bases at J, with 10 bases between the two ends. CDR1 is SGDLS, CDR2 YYNGEE, per germline. The CDR3 is made up of 15 amino acids. As DNA, the CDR3 is TGTGCCAGCAGCGCCGACAGGAGCTCTGGAAACACCATATATTTT. It specifies CASSADRSSGNTIYF. The whole variable domain, filled in from reference TRBV9 and TRBJ1-3, reads DSGVTQTPKHLITATGQRVTLRCSPRSGDLSVYWYQQSLDQGLQFLIQYYNGEERAKGNILERFSAQQFPDLHSELNLSSLELGDSALYFCASSADRSSGNTIYFGEGSWLTVV.